One and the same sample provided the 18 T cell receptor beta chains below, sequenced in a study of T cell changes during pregnancy in multiple sclerosis. Clones were sequenced by immunoSEQ multiplex PCR, and TCRdb holds only the in-frame ones, with some missing. The profile shows 30,000 to 45,000 clones, about 92% of them singletons. Sequenced here: CD4+ T cells from peripheral blood mononuclear cells, sampled after pregnancy. These receptors were obtained from a female donor with multiple sclerosis, enrolled in a pregnancy study.

The chain links TRBV5-1 to TRBJ2-7, with no clear D. CDR3 length: 12 amino acids. Trimming left V 3 bases short and J 1 base short, with 5 bases between. Germline values: CDR1 SGHRS, CDR2 YFSETQ. The chain's CDR3 is CASSWPSYEQYF. The DNA for the CDR3 is TGCGCCAGCAGCTGGCCTTCCTACGAGCAGTACTTC.

The chain joins TRBV29-1 to TRBJ1-1; D is undetermined. From germline, CDR1 is SQVTM and CDR2 ANQGSEA. This CDR3 is built from 18 residues. The V end was cut by 2 bases, the J end by 0 bases, with 22 bases between. CDR3 nucleotide sequence: TGCAGCGTTGAATGGCGTGGCGACATTTGGGCCATGAACACTGAAGCTTTCTTT. It specifies CSVEWRGDIWAMNTEAFF.

V usage is TRBV2 and J usage is TRBJ2-7, with TRBD1 identical over 8 bases. V was pared by 8 bases and J by 3 bases, with 3 bases of the junction left unmatched. The germline CDR1 and CDR2 sequences are SNHLY and FYNNEI. The CDR3 has 12 amino acids. CDR3 DNA: TGTGCCAGCCGGACAGGGAGCTACGAGCAGTACTTC. Translation: CASRTGSYEQYF.

Here the CDR3 reads CAWSKNRGNTEAFF. The CDR3 DNA follows: TGTGCCTGGAGTAAGAACAGGGGGAACACTGAAGCTTTCTTT. This chain connects TRBV30 to TRBJ1-1, with 7 bases matching TRBD1. The germline gives CDR1 GTSNPN, CDR2 SVGIG (reference sequence). V lost 2 bases, J lost 1 base, and 4 bases stayed unmatched. This CDR3 spans 14 amino acids.

This clone has just one count. The rearrangement joins TRBV6-1 to TRBJ1-2, with 7 bases matching TRBD1. From germline, CDR1 is MNHNS and CDR2 SASEGT. J gave up 4 bases and V 5 bases, and 4 bases lay outside the gene matches. This CDR3 has 13 residues. CDR3 loop: CASSTGDGYGYTF. CDR3 sequence (DNA): TGTGCCAGCAGTACAGGGGACGGCTATGGCTACACCTTC.

The genes are TRBV5-1 and TRBJ2-5; 7 bases align to TRBD1. The germline CDR1 and CDR2 sequences are SGHRS and YFSETQ. The CDR3 sequence is 15 residues long. Unmatched junction bases numbered 11, after V lost 4 bases and J lost 5 bases. The CDR3 loop reads CASSPPDRVQETQYF. For the CDR3, the DNA is TGCGCCAGCAGCCCTCCTGACAGGGTACAGGAGACCCAGTACTTC.

This clone has a handful of counts. No conserved phenylalanine or tryptophan ends this CDR3, so it is likely a read error. It is unclear where the CDR3 begins or ends on the DNA, so no DNA is shown, and the CDR3 is as TCRdb lists it. V usage is TRBV7-8 and J usage is TRBJ2-7; the table's D call of TRBD2 was not tested on the DNA. The CDR3 contains 10 residues when both ends are counted. Germline V gene lookup returns CDR1 SGHVS and CDR2 FQNEAQ. This CDR3 reads CASSLDEVAI.

The chain employs TRBV18 and TRBJ1-1; TRBD1 matches 9 bases. V dropped 4 bases and J dropped 5; count of bases not matched to a gene: 5. CDR1 and CDR2 (germline): KGHSH, LQKENI. CDR3 length: 14 residues. CDR3 bases: TGTGCCAGCTCACACAGGACAGGGGAAACTGAAGCTTTCTTT. Residues: CASSHRTGETEAFF.

The chain joins TRBV5-4 to TRBJ2-5, with 10 bases fitting TRBD1. J was trimmed by 7 bases and V by 0 bases; bases with no gene match: 12. This CDR3 is 17 amino acids long. Germline V CDR1 and CDR2: SGHNT, YYREEE (reference sequence). CDR3 sequence: CASSLGLPGQGSGTQYF. The CDR3 nucleotides are TGTGCCAGCAGCTTGGGGCTCCCGGGACAGGGGTCCGGGACCCAGTACTTC. Variable domain in full (rest from reference TRBV5-4 and TRBJ2-5): ETGVTQSPTHLIKTRGQQVTLRCSSQSGHNTVSWYQQALGQGPQFIFQYYREEENGRGNFPPRFSGLQFPNYSSELNVNALELDDSALYLCASSLGLPGQGSGTQYFGPGTRLLVL.

The V call is TRBV20-1, the J call TRBJ2-7; unclear D gene. CDR3 length equals 11 residues. Trimming removed 6 bases at V and 5 bases at J, with 11 bases between. Germline-derived CDR1 and CDR2 are DFQATT and SNEGSKA (reference sequence). For the CDR3, the DNA is TGCAGTGCCACATACTACAACGAGCAGTACTTC. It translates to CSATYYNEQYF.

This clone was seen a handful of times. The rearrangement uses TRBV5-4 and TRBJ2-7, with 12 positions matching TRBD2. V shed 3 bases and J 7 bases; nucleotides not matched to a gene: 8. CDR3 length: 15 residues. Germline V gives CDR1 SGHNT, CDR2 YYREEE (reference sequence). The CDR3 region has the DNA TGTGCCAGCAGCTCCCTAGCGGGAGGGCCTCGGGAGCAGTACTTC. This codes for CASSSLAGGPREQYF. Based on the CDR3 plus reference TRBV5-4 and TRBJ2-7, the full variable domain is ETGVTQSPTHLIKTRGQQVTLRCSSQSGHNTVSWYQQALGQGPQFIFQYYREEENGRGNFPPRFSGLQFPNYSSELNVNALELDDSALYLCASSSLAGGPREQYFGPGTRLTVT.

The V call is TRBV6-1, the J call TRBJ2-7, with D unclear. Deletions cut 4 bases from V and 7 bases from J, with 11 bases between. The CDR3 totals 12 residues. Germline values: CDR1 MNHNS, CDR2 SASEGT. CDR3 amino acids: CASSGPIREQYF. CDR3 bases: TGTGCCAGCAGTGGCCCCATCAGGGAGCAGTACTTC.

This clone was counted between two and nine times. The rearrangement links TRBV7-3 to TRBJ2-3; D is unresolved. There are 15 residues in the CDR3. V was clipped by 2 bases and J by 0 bases, with 9 bases between them. Germline V gives CDR1 SGHTA, CDR2 FQGTGA. The CDR3 nucleotides are TGTGCCAGCAGCTTATCAATAACTAGCACAGATACGCAGTATTTT. Protein: CASSLSITSTDTQYF.

The rearrangement links TRBV7-2 to TRBJ2-5; 7 nucleotides line up with TRBD2. The V segment lost 1 base and the J segment 5 bases; nucleotides outside the gene matches: 10. The CDR3 totals 16 residues. Germline values: CDR1 SGHTA, CDR2 FQGNSA. CDR3 bases: TGTGCCAGCAGCTTAGTCGGGAGCGGGATCCAGGAGACCCAGTACTTC. This encodes CASSLVGSGIQETQYF.

This rearrangement joins TRBV28 to TRBJ2-6; D might be TRBD2 (6 bases). CDR3 length equals 16 residues. Germline lookup yields CDR1 MDHEN and CDR2 SYDVKM. Between the trimmed V and J ends, which lost 0 bases and 0 bases, there was a span of 6 bases. CDR3 bases: TGTGCCAGCAGTTTATGGGAGGGCTCTGGGGCCAACGTCCTGACTTTC. This gives the protein CASSLWEGSGANVLTF.

The CDR3 region is CASSQQSSNQPQHF. In DNA form, the CDR3 reads TGTGCCAGCAGTCAACAGAGTAGCAATCAGCCCCAGCATTTT. This sequence joins TRBV28 and TRBJ1-5; D uncertain. The germline V gene has CDR1 MDHEN and CDR2 SYDVKM. V lost 5 bases, J lost 0 bases, and 8 bases lay in between. CDR3 length: 14 residues. Filled out from reference TRBV28 and TRBJ1-5, the complete variable domain reads DVKVTQSSRYLVKRTGEKVFLECVQDMDHENMFWYRQDPGLGLRLIYFSYDVKMKEKGDIPEGYSVSREKKERFSLILESASTNQTSMYLCASSQQSSNQPQHFGDGTRLSIL.

The chain joins TRBV5-5 to TRBJ2-2; D perhaps matches TRBD1 (6 bases). This CDR3 has 15 amino acids. CDR1 SGHKS and CDR2 YYEKEE come from the germline V gene (reference sequence). Between the trimmed V and J ends, which lost 4 bases and 3 bases, there was a span of 13 bases. DNA for the CDR3: TGTGCCAGCAGCCCAAGAAACAGGGACACCGGGGAGCTGTTTTTT. Translated, it gives CASSPRNRDTGELFF.

This chain connects TRBV5-4 to TRBJ2-1, with 7 bases that match TRBD2. The CDR3 consists of 13 residues. The V gene end was trimmed by 4 bases and the J gene end by 7 bases; junction bases not matched to a gene: 5. Germline assignment: CDR1 SGHNT and CDR2 YYREEE (reference sequence). Here the CDR3 DNA reads TGTGCCAGCAGCCTGACCGGGGGGAATGAGCAGTTCTTC. This translates into CASSLTGGNEQFF.